The 27 T cell receptor beta chains below were found in one sample sequenced in a study of blood T cells in healthy people across ages. Combining a sample-barcoded 5' primer with a J-beta primer mix, a second PCR ran for about 7 to 11 cycles. Using its own MiXCR run on the 5' RACE reads, TCRdb lists one record per CDR3 protein. The table has 1.5 million to 2 million distinct CDR3 sequences, around 42% seen once. The sequenced sample was blood. All receptors derive from a human donor in good health.

The sample holds a few counts of this clonotype. J is TRBJ2-1 and V is TRBV27, with D possibly being TRBD2 (7 bases). CDR1 and CDR2 from the germline V gene are MNHEY and SMNVEV (reference sequence). This CDR3 is 15 amino acids long. Trimming removed 7 bases from V and 9 bases from J, with 22 bases in between. The CDR3 DNA reads as TGTGCCAGCAATGTAAATCCGGGGGGCTACGGTGAGCAGTTCTTC. Protein: CASNVNPGGYGEQFF.

The chain employs TRBV7-3 and TRBJ1-1; D is ambiguous. The CDR3 length is 14 residues. CDR1 and CDR2 (germline): SGHTA, FQGTGA. With 2 bases removed from V and 4 bases from J, the gap between germline ends came to 11 bases. CDR3 DNA sequence: TGTGCCAGCAGCTTAGACGGGATGAGCACTGAAGCTTTCTTT. Residues: CASSLDGMSTEAFF. The variable domain in full, with the rest retrieved from reference TRBV7-3 and TRBJ1-1, is GAGVSQTPSNKVTEKGKYVELRCDPISGHTALYWYRQSLGQGPEFLIYFQGTGAADDSGLPNDRFFAVRPEGSVSTLKIQRTERGDSAVYLCASSLDGMSTEAFFGQGTRLTVV.

In this sample, this clonotype turned up a few times. An end of the junction does not agree with germline; a read error may underlie this. The chain uses TRBV15 and TRBJ2-3, with 11 bases identical to TRBD2. CDR3 length equals 16 residues. Germline lookup yields CDR1 LNHNV and CDR2 YYDKDF (reference sequence). The CDR3 nucleotides are TGTGCCACCGAAGAAACTAGCGGGGGTAGCACATATACGCAGTATTTT. Amino acids: CATEETSGGSTYTQYF.

V is TRBV6-1 and J is TRBJ1-1; D is uncertain. The V gene's germline CDR1 is MNHNS and CDR2 SASEGT. Trimming removed 1 base at V and 11 bases at J, with 11 bases between. This CDR3 contains 12 residues. This CDR3 is CASSEVNPPAFF. The CDR3 bases are TGTGCCAGCAGTGAAGTAAACCCGCCCGCTTTCTTT.

This clonotype was seen only a few times. This sequence joins TRBV7-3 and TRBJ2-1, with 10 nucleotides matching TRBD2. In germline, CDR1 is SGHTA, CDR2 FQGTGA. V gave up 5 bases and J gave up 5 bases; unmatched junction bases: 3. The CDR3 contains 14 residues. Here the CDR3 reads CASSIAGGDNEQFF. The DNA for the CDR3 is TGTGCCAGCAGCATAGCGGGAGGAGACAATGAGCAGTTCTTC.

The chain links TRBV27 to TRBJ1-5, with 7 bases fitting TRBD1. V lost 4 bases, J lost 5 bases, and 8 bases stayed unmatched. In germline, CDR1 is MNHEY, CDR2 SMNVEV (reference sequence). CDR3 length equals 15 residues. CDR3 sequence: CASSSIGTAHQPQHF. For the CDR3, the DNA is TGTGCCAGCAGTTCCATCGGGACAGCTCATCAGCCCCAGCATTTT.

This clonotype was counted only a few times. This may be a read error, as it is one base from a much larger clone. This chain links TRBV12-3 or TRBV12-4 with TRBJ2-1, with D uncertain. This CDR3 has 11 residues. V was shortened by 6 bases and J by 10 bases, with 10 bases between the two germline ends. The CDR3 protein is CASSRSYEQFF. As DNA, the CDR3 is TGTGCCAGCAGCCGCTCCTACGAGCAGTTCTTC.

This clonotype was observed a few times. This sequence joins TRBV7-3 and TRBJ2-6; TRBD1 is a possible D gene (5 bases). V was shortened by 1 base and J by 1 base, with 11 bases between the two germline ends. CDR1 and CDR2 (germline): SGHTA, FQGTGA. The CDR3 totals 17 residues. CDR3: CASSLMPTESGANVLTF. CDR3 coding DNA: TGTGCCAGCAGCTTAATGCCGACAGAATCTGGGGCCAACGTCCTGACTTTC.

The V gene is TRBV20-1, the J gene TRBJ2-7; 10 bases align to TRBD1. Germline assignment: CDR1 DFQATT and CDR2 SNEGSKA (reference sequence). Losses at the gene ends were 6 bases for V and 4 bases for J; bases not matched to a gene: 12. This CDR3 region has 15 residues. CDR3 region: CSAAFDRDRGYEQYF. The CDR3 bases are TGCAGTGCCGCGTTTGACCGGGACAGGGGATACGAGCAGTACTTC.

The chain recombines TRBV11-2 with TRBJ2-7, with a tentative D call TRBD2 (6 bases). Trimming stripped 5 bases from V and 3 bases from J, with 17 bases between. There are 15 residues in the CDR3. Per the germline V gene, CDR1 is SGHAT and CDR2 is FQNNGV. In DNA, the CDR3 is TGTGCCAGCAGCCGACTCGCGGGGACCCACTACGAGCAGTACTTC. It codes for CASSRLAGTHYEQYF.

The chain has TRBV9 and TRBJ1-2; 8 nucleotides match TRBD1. Germline assignment: CDR1 SGDLS and CDR2 YYNGEE. This CDR3 is built from 17 residues. Trimming at V came to 2 bases and at J to 6 bases, leaving 15 bases not matched to a gene. CDR3 nucleotide sequence: TGTGCCAGCAGCGTCAGTGGTGACAGGGGATCCCGGAATGGCTACACCTTC. Translated, it gives CASSVSGDRGSRNGYTF.

With respect to this clonotype: A much larger clonotype is one base distant, so this may be a read error. The V and J genes are TRBV9 and TRBJ2-3, with D tentatively TRBD2 (7 bases). This CDR3 has 15 amino acids. Germline-derived CDR1 and CDR2 are SGDLS and YYNGEE. CDR3 loop: CASSLPSGGTDTRYF. The CDR3 nucleotides are TGTGCCAGCAGCCTCCCTTCGGGGGGCACAGATACGCGGTATTTT. The full variable domain, completed using reference TRBV9 and TRBJ2-3, is DSGVTQTPKHLITATGQRVTLRCSPRSGDLSVYWYQQSLDQGLQFLIQYYNGEERAKGNILERFSAQQFPDLHSELNLSSLELGDSALYFCASSLPSGGTDTRYFGPGTRLTVL.

This clonotype occurred a few times. This rearrangement joins TRBV7-2 to TRBJ2-7, with 9 positions matching TRBD1. The V gene's germline CDR1 is SGHTA and CDR2 FQGNSA. After removal of 5 bases from V and 6 bases from J, the junction contained 11 bases not matched to a gene. This CDR3 contains 15 residues. CDR3 sequence: CASSPSGTGFREQYF. CDR3 nucleotides: TGTGCCAGCAGCCCCTCCGGGACAGGGTTCCGCGAGCAGTACTTC.

V gene TRBV6-2 or TRBV6-3 combines with J gene TRBJ1-1; weak D call: TRBD1 (6 bases). The CDR3 length is 16 residues. The germline CDR1 and CDR2 sequences are MNHEY and SVGEGT. The V gene lost 2 bases and the J gene lost 3 bases, with 16 bases spanning the gap. The CDR3 nucleotides are TGTGCCAGCAGTTACGCGACGGGGGGGCGAGACACTGAAGCTTTCTTT. Translated: CASSYATGGRDTEAFF.

The rearrangement joins TRBV20-1 to TRBJ1-4, with D uncertain. The CDR3 is 12 residues long. V lost 3 bases and J 6 bases, leaving 8 bases between the germline ends. Germline V gene data show CDR1 as DFQATT and CDR2 as SNEGSKA (reference sequence). CDR3 loop: CSAREVDEKLFF. CDR3 DNA: TGCAGTGCTAGGGAAGTGGATGAAAAACTGTTTTTT.

The chain recombines TRBV20-1 with TRBJ2-7; 9 bases map to TRBD1. With 6 bases clipped from V and 3 bases from J, the junction kept 12 bases outside the gene matches. CDR1 DFQATT and CDR2 SNEGSKA come from the germline V gene (reference sequence). This CDR3 spans 15 amino acids. CDR3 in DNA: TGCAGTGCCGCACCAAGGACAGGGGAAGGCTACGAGCAGTACTTC. This translates into CSAAPRTGEGYEQYF.

The DNA of the CDR3 is TGTGCCAGCAGTTTCTTAGCGGGGGTAAAATACGAGCAGTACTTC. As protein: CASSFLAGVKYEQYF. The V call is TRBV12-3 or TRBV12-4, the J call TRBJ2-7; TRBD2 matches 9 bases. V shed 3 bases and J 4 bases; nucleotides not matched to a gene: 7. CDR3 length: 15 amino acids.

This clonotype was seen a handful of times. The chain combines TRBV29-1 with TRBJ2-6; TRBD2 might be the D (5 bases). The germline V gene has CDR1 SQVTM and CDR2 ANQGSEA. V lost 5 bases to trimming and J lost 2 bases, with 13 bases between them. The CDR3 is 15 residues long. DNA for the CDR3: TGCAGCGTTTCAAGGACTTTCCCTGGGGCCAACGTCCTGACTTTC. Protein sequence: CSVSRTFPGANVLTF.

The chain has TRBV29-1 and TRBJ1-2, with D hard to call. V was trimmed by 4 bases and J by 6 bases, leaving 18 bases between them. The germline V gene encodes CDR1 SQVTM and CDR2 ANQGSEA. This CDR3 has 14 residues. CDR3 sequence reads: CSVGFLVGRDGYTF. In DNA form, the CDR3 reads TGCAGCGTTGGGTTCTTGGTGGGGAGGGATGGCTACACCTTC.

The table lists this clonotype with a few counts. The chain has TRBV7-8 and TRBJ2-7, with D tentatively TRBD2 (5 bases). The CDR3 contains 14 residues. The germline V gene has CDR1 SGHVS and CDR2 FQNEAQ. Trimming took 5 bases from V and 2 from J, leaving 13 bases between them. Here the CDR3 DNA reads TGTGCCAGCAGCCTGGGGAGATTACCCTACGAGCAGTACTTC. It codes for CASSLGRLPYEQYF.

This chain joins TRBV10-3 and TRBJ2-7; 9 nucleotides match TRBD2. The germline V gene has CDR1 ENHRY and CDR2 SYGVKD. The V segment lost 0 bases and the J segment 0 bases; nucleotides outside the gene matches: 3. The CDR3 covers 16 residues. The CDR3 DNA sequence: TGTGCCATCAGTGAGTCGACTAGCGGAGTCTCCTACGAGCAGTACTTC. This gives the protein CAISESTSGVSYEQYF.

The gene calls are TRBV6-6 and TRBJ1-4; D not certain. The V gene lost 6 bases and the J gene lost 8 bases, with 13 bases spanning the gap. Germline lookup yields CDR1 MNHNY and CDR2 SVGAGI (reference sequence). This CDR3 is built from 13 residues. The CDR3 reads CASRFRPSEKLFF. The CDR3 coding sequence is TGTGCCAGCAGATTTCGGCCCTCAGAAAAACTGTTTTTT.

In its sample, this clonotype was seen many times. V gene TRBV10-3 combines with J gene TRBJ2-1; 9 bases agree with TRBD2. Germline-derived CDR1 and CDR2 are ENHRY and SYGVKD. The V and J ends lost 0 bases and 3 bases, in that order; junction bases with no gene match: 3. This CDR3 is built from 16 residues. The CDR3 DNA reads as TGTGCCATCAGTGAGTCCGGGCGGGGGGGCTACAATGAGCAGTTCTTC. Its protein product is CAISESGRGGYNEQFF.

This clonotype has more than one count but fewer than ten. A much larger clone differs by one base, so this may be a read error. The chain is built from TRBV7-2 and TRBJ2-3; D gene ambiguous. This CDR3 is built from 12 residues. Per the germline V gene, CDR1 is SGHTA and CDR2 is FQGNSA. In DNA form, the CDR3 reads TGTGCCAACAGCACACGCACAGATACGCAGTATTTT. As protein: CANSTRTDTQYF.

This clonotype was detected a few times. The chain links TRBV7-9 to TRBJ2-5; TRBD2 might be the D (6 bases). The CDR3 runs to 16 residues. V was trimmed by 5 bases and J by 4 bases, leaving 20 bases between them. Germline assignment: CDR1 SEHNR and CDR2 FQNEAQ (reference sequence). CDR3 coding DNA: TGTGCCAGCAGCCCACCCCCCACTAGCCGTCCAGAGACCCAGTACTTC. It specifies CASSPPPTSRPETQYF.

A few counts support this clonotype. The chain joins TRBV6-5 to TRBJ1-2; D perhaps matches TRBD1 (6 bases). This CDR3 is built from 16 residues. The germline V and J ends were trimmed by 6 bases and 4 bases, with 21 bases remaining between them. CDR1 MNHEY and CDR2 SVGAGI come from the germline V gene. CDR3 DNA: TGTGCCAGCAGCCCCCTCGGGCGACAGGAACCCTATGGCTACACCTTC. Protein: CASSPLGRQEPYGYTF.

The chain couples TRBV7-3 to TRBJ2-7, with D possibly matching TRBD2 (5 bases). Per germline, CDR1 SGHTA and CDR2 FQGTGA. The germline V and J ends were trimmed by 2 bases and 3 bases, with 20 bases remaining between them. The CDR3 is 17 amino acids. CDR3 amino acids: CASSLPLTDFHRYEQYF. The CDR3 bases are TGTGCCAGCAGCTTACCCCTAACGGACTTTCACCGCTACGAGCAGTACTTC.